This T cell receptor (beta chain) originates from a study of T-cell reconstitution after alpha-beta-depleted transplantation in children. It was with unique molecular identifiers that the TCRbeta library was prepared. One entry per CDR3 protein, called by TCRdb with MiXCR from the PCR reads. The data hold around 300,000 distinct CDR3 sequences, with roughly a tenth observed a single time. The CDR3 covers 16 residues. CDR1 and CDR2 (germline): MNHEY, SVGAGI. Trimming cost V 0 bases and J 1 base, with 12 bases left between them. As concerns this clonotype: What it binds is unknown.

Notes on the study in general: Some patients' high day-60 TCRbeta diversity was attributed to recipient cells surviving conditioning. About two months after transplant, alpha-beta T cells reportedly came from several hundred expanded graft clones.

The chain combines TRBV6-5 with TRBJ1-2; no clear D. Sequencing was performed on PBMCs, taken before TCRalphabeta/CD19-depleted stem cell transplant. This TCR was recovered from a boy in the first two years of life with acute myeloid leukemia, due to receive a stem cell transplant. Here the CDR3 DNA reads TGTGCCAGCAGTTACTCCGGGTACACCCTTAACTATGGCTACACCTTC. Translation: CASSYSGYTLNYGYTF.